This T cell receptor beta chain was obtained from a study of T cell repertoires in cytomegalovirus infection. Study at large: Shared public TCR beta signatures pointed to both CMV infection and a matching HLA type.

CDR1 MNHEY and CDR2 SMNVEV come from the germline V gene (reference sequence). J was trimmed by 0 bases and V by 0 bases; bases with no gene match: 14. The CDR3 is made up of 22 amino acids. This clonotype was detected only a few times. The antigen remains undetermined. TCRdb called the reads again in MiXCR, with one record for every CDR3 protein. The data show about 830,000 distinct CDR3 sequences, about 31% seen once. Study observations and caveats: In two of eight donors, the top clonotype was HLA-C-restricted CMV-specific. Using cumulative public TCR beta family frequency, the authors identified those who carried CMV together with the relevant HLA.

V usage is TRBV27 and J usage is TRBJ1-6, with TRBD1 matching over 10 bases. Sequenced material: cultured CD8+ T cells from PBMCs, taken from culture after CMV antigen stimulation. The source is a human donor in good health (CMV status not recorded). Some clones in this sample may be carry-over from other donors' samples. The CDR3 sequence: CASSLSLLTGGFGSSYNSPLHF. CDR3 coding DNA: TGTGCCAGCAGTTTATCCCTCTTGACAGGGGGCTTCGGGTCCTCCTATAATTCACCCCTCCACTTT.